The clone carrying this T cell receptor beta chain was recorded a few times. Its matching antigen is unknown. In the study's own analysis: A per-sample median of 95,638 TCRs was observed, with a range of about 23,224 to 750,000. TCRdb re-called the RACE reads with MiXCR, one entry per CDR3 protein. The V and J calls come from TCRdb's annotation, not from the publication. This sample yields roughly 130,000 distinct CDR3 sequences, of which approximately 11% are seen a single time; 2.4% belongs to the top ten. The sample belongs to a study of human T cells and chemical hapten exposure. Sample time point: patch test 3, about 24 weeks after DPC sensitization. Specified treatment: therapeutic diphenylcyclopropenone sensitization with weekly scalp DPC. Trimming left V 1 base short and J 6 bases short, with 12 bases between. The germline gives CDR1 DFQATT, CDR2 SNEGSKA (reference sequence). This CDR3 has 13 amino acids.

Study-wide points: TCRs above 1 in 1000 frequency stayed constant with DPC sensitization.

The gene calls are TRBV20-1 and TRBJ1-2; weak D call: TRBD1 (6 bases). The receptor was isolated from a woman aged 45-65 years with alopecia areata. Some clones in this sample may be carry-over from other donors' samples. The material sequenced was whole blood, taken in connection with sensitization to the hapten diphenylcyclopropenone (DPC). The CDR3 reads CSARVPDSNGYTF. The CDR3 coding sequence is TGCAGTGCTAGAGTACCGGACAGCAATGGCTACACCTTC.